This T cell receptor (beta chain) comes out of a study of T-cell reconstitution after alpha-beta-depleted transplantation in children. This clonotype showed up many times. The length of the CDR3 is 16 residues. The germline V gene encodes CDR1 SGHTA and CDR2 FQGNSA. V was trimmed by 3 bases and J by 0 bases, leaving 12 bases between them. Preparation of the TCRbeta library involved a method that used unique molecular identifiers. TCRdb itself ran the PCR reads through MiXCR, one entry per CDR3 protein. The table has around 94,000 distinct CDR3 sequences, over 6% seen once. The chain has TRBV7-2 and TRBJ2-1, with a weak D call TRBD1 (6 bases). This receptor was taken from a boy younger than 10 with acute lymphoblastic leukemia, due to receive a stem cell transplant. This specimen was PBMCs, taken before TCRalphabeta/CD19-depleted stem cell transplant. The CDR3, as DNA: TGTGCCAGCAGCTTGGTAAACAGGGTCTCCTACAATGAGCAGTTCTTC. Translating it yields CASSLVNRVSYNEQFF.